One and the same sample provided the 27 T cell receptor beta chains below, sequenced in a study of blood T cell repertoires in COVID-19. Using immunoSEQ multiplex PCR, the repertoire was profiled, and TCRdb retains in-frame clones only, with some absent. The sample carries about 64,000 clones, 65% to 80% recorded once. Input material: peripheral blood. These receptors came from a human donor in a cohort sampled during active COVID-19.

There are a few counts of this clone. The gene calls are TRBV7-2 and TRBJ1-2, with D possibly being TRBD1 (5 bases). Germline CDR1 SGHTA, CDR2 FQGNSA. The CDR3 is made up of 16 amino acids. V lost 5 bases and J 4 bases, leaving 20 bases between the germline ends. The CDR3 sequence is CASSPLGKTGFYGYTF. CDR3 DNA sequence: TGTGCCAGCAGCCCATTGGGGAAAACAGGCTTCTATGGCTACACCTTC.

The chain has TRBV5-6 and TRBJ2-5; 11 nucleotides agree with TRBD2. Germline-derived CDR1 and CDR2 are SGHDT and YYEEEE. V lost 1 base to trimming and J lost 5 bases; unmatched junction nucleotides: 4. The CDR3 is made up of 15 amino acids. This CDR3 is CASSLRPSGGETQYF. The DNA of the CDR3 is TGTGCCAGCAGCTTGAGGCCTAGCGGGGGGGAGACCCAGTACTTC.

V gene TRBV28 combines with J gene TRBJ1-2; 7 nucleotides agree with TRBD1. With V trimmed by 7 bases and J by 4 bases, 6 bases remained unmatched. CDR3 length: 13 amino acids. From germline, CDR1 is MDHEN and CDR2 SYDVKM. Here the CDR3 DNA reads TGTGCCAGCATCCTGACAGGGAGCTATGGCTACACCTTC. Its protein product is CASILTGSYGYTF.

V is TRBV14 and J is TRBJ2-5, with TRBD1 matching over 7 bases. CDR3 length: 16 residues. V was clipped by 2 bases and J by 6 bases; unmatched bases: 12. Germline V gene data show CDR1 as SGHDN and CDR2 as FVKESK. CDR3 loop: CASSQTKTGALKTQYF. The CDR3 nucleotides read TGTGCCAGCAGCCAAACAAAAACAGGGGCTTTAAAGACCCAGTACTTC. The variable domain in full, with the rest retrieved from reference TRBV14 and TRBJ2-5, is EAGVTQFPSHSVIEKGQTVTLRCDPISGHDNLYWYRRVMGKEIKFLLHFVKESKQDESGMPNNRFLAERTGGTYSTLKVQPAELEDSGVYFCASSQTKTGALKTQYFGPGTRLLVL.

This clone was seen once. The rearrangement uses TRBV30 and TRBJ1-5, with D uncertain. The ends were cut back, 1 base at V and 3 bases at J, with 10 bases in the middle. The CDR3 length is 14 residues. The germline V gene has CDR1 GTSNPN and CDR2 SVGIG (reference sequence). The chain's CDR3 is CAWSAGDNNQPQHF. The CDR3 nucleotides are TGTGCCTGGAGTGCCGGGGATAACAATCAGCCCCAGCATTTT.

The chain recombines TRBV5-1 with TRBJ2-1, with 9 bases lining up with TRBD1. The V and J ends lost 4 bases and 2 bases, in that order; junction bases with no gene match: 10. Germline assignment: CDR1 SGHRS and CDR2 YFSETQ. The CDR3 contains 17 residues. This chain's CDR3 is CASSPNPGQGAYNEQFF. CDR3 bases: TGCGCCAGCAGCCCCAACCCGGGACAGGGAGCCTACAATGAGCAGTTCTTC.

The sample holds one count of this clone. V usage is TRBV3-1 (or the pseudogene TRBV3-2) and J usage is TRBJ2-5, with D tentatively TRBD2 (6 bases). The CDR3 is 14 amino acids. Germline V gene data show CDR1 as LGHDT and CDR2 as YNNKEL (reference sequence). The V end lost 4 bases, the J end lost 9 bases, and 18 bases lay between the germline ends. CDR3: CASSRPDRRDAQYF. CDR3 nucleotides: TGTGCCAGCAGCCGTCCTGACCGGCGGGACGCCCAGTACTTC.

This clone appeared once. The chain uses TRBV6-5 and TRBJ2-1; the D is unclear. The CDR3 contains 10 residues. Between the trimmed V and J ends, which lost 8 bases and 9 bases, there was a span of 8 bases. Germline CDR1 reads MNHEY; CDR2 reads SVGAGI. DNA of the CDR3: TGTGCCAGCGGTTCCAGTGAGCAGTTCTTC. This encodes CASGSSEQFF.

The chain combines TRBV5-4 with TRBJ2-1; TRBD2 matches 8 bases. Per the germline V gene, CDR1 is SGHNT and CDR2 is YYREEE (reference sequence). This CDR3 spans 15 amino acids. V lost 0 bases to trimming and J lost 6 bases; unmatched junction nucleotides: 5. CDR3 in amino acids: CASSLAGGEGNEQFF. The CDR3 DNA sequence: TGTGCCAGCAGCTTGGCGGGGGGGGAGGGCAATGAGCAGTTCTTC.

The rearrangement links TRBV5-6 to TRBJ1-5; 7 bases match TRBD1. The CDR3 length is 17 residues. CDR1 and CDR2 from the germline V gene are SGHDT and YYEEEE. Trimming cost V 3 bases and J 4 bases; bases outside gene matches: 13. CDR3 nucleotides: TGTGCCAGCAGCTCGCAAAGGACAGGATATTTTAATCAGCCCCAGCATTTT. Translation gives CASSSQRTGYFNQPQHF.

The chain carries TRBV7-2 and TRBJ2-7; D is possibly TRBD2 (7 bases). Trimming shortened V by 5 bases and J by 2 bases, and 19 bases separated the two germline ends. Germline V CDR1 and CDR2: SGHTA, FQGNSA. This CDR3 has 16 residues. CDR3 sequence (DNA): TGTGCCAGCAGCCCAGGGGCTAGCGGAACCGCCTACGAGCAGTACTTC. Its protein product is CASSPGASGTAYEQYF.

The gene calls are TRBV6-5 and TRBJ1-6; no clear D gene. V lost 6 bases and J lost 8, with 14 bases in between. The CDR3 length is 14 residues. CDR1 and CDR2 from the germline V gene are MNHEY and SVGAGI. The CDR3 is CASSDSGGDSPLHF. The CDR3 DNA sequence: TGTGCCAGCAGCGACTCCGGAGGAGATTCACCCCTCCACTTT.

CDR3: CASSFGTNTYEQYF. CDR3 in DNA: TGCGCCAGCAGCTTCGGGACAAACACCTACGAGCAGTACTTC. V usage is TRBV5-1 and J usage is TRBJ2-7; D is perhaps TRBD1 (6 bases). The CDR3 totals 14 residues. Trimming stripped 2 bases from V and 2 bases from J, with 11 bases between. Germline values: CDR1 SGHRS, CDR2 YFSETQ.

The chain uses TRBV18 and TRBJ2-7; 10 nucleotides align to TRBD1. The J segment lost 3 bases and the V segment lost 3 bases, leaving 8 bases of the junction unmatched. Germline CDR1 reads KGHSH; CDR2 reads LQKENI. This CDR3 is 16 amino acids long. CDR3 loop: CASSPSGTGVLYEQYF. The CDR3 bases are TGTGCCAGCTCACCCTCCGGGACAGGGGTCCTCTACGAGCAGTACTTC.

For the CDR3, the DNA is TGTGCCAGCAGCTCATCTCCAAGCTACTATGGCTACACCTTC. It codes for CASSSSPSYYGYTF. The chain is built from TRBV7-2 and TRBJ1-2; D is ambiguous. There are 14 residues in the CDR3. V shed 4 bases and J shed 3 bases, with 12 bases lying between them. Germline V CDR1 and CDR2: SGHTA, FQGNSA.

The chain recombines TRBV2 with TRBJ1-4; the match to TRBD1 covers 10 bases. The CDR3 has 15 amino acids. J was trimmed by 4 bases and V by 6 bases; bases with no gene match: 5. The germline V gene has CDR1 SNHLY and CDR2 FYNNEI. CDR3 sequence: CASRGDRGVNEKLFF. In DNA, the CDR3 is TGTGCCAGCAGGGGGGACAGGGGTGTTAATGAAAAACTGTTTTTT.

This clone showed up just once. The chain employs TRBV11-3 and TRBJ2-5, with 14 bases matching TRBD2. Trimming removed 1 base from V and 2 bases from J; junction bases left unmatched: 0. The CDR3 runs to 16 residues. Germline V gene lookup returns CDR1 SGHNT and CDR2 YENEEA. The CDR3 DNA sequence: TGTGCCAGCAGCTTAGGACTAGCGGGGGGGCAAGAGACCCAGTACTTC. Residues: CASSLGLAGGQETQYF.

The chain couples TRBV6-6 to TRBJ1-1, with a weak D call TRBD1 (5 bases). The CDR3 totals 13 residues. The ends were cut back, 7 bases at V and 2 bases at J, with 11 bases in the middle. The germline V gene has CDR1 MNHNY and CDR2 SVGAGI (reference sequence). The CDR3 coding sequence is TGTGCCAGCAATCTGCAGGGCAACACTGAAGCTTTCTTT. Translation: CASNLQGNTEAFF.

The rearrangement joins TRBV28 to TRBJ2-7, with 9 bases lining up with TRBD1. V lost 10 bases, J lost 4 bases, and 8 bases stayed unmatched. The germline CDR1 and CDR2 sequences are MDHEN and SYDVKM. This CDR3 has 13 residues. The CDR3: CATKGTGSYEQYF. The CDR3 coding sequence is TGTGCCACCAAGGGGACAGGGTCTTACGAGCAGTACTTC.

This clone was seen a single time. V usage is TRBV7-8 and J usage is TRBJ2-1; 13 bases match TRBD2. J lost 16 bases, V lost 1 base, and 4 bases had no gene match. There are 13 residues in the CDR3. Germline V gives CDR1 SGHVS, CDR2 FQNEAQ. Written as DNA, the CDR3 is TGTGCCAGCAGCTTAGTAACTAGCGGGGGGGAATTCTTC. Protein product: CASSLVTSGGEFF.

This rearrangement joins TRBV24-1 to TRBJ1-1; 8 nucleotides align to TRBD1. The CDR3 runs to 15 residues. Germline assignment: CDR1 KGHDR and CDR2 SFDVKD. V shed 4 bases, J shed 1 base, and the junction held 4 bases outside the gene matches. CDR3 in amino acids: CATSDPGTGNTEAFF. Here the CDR3 DNA reads TGTGCCACCAGTGACCCCGGGACAGGGAACACTGAAGCTTTCTTT.

V is TRBV19 and J is TRBJ2-6; D is perhaps TRBD2 (7 bases). The CDR3 has 18 amino acids. The V gene lost 3 bases and the J gene lost 1 base, with 16 bases spanning the gap. The V gene's germline CDR1 is LNHDA and CDR2 SQIVND (reference sequence). The CDR3 DNA is TGTGCCAGTAGTATTTTGGGGAGGGGGATATCTGGGGCCAACGTCCTGACTTTC. Translation: CASSILGRGISGANVLTF.

V usage is TRBV28 and J usage is TRBJ2-3; D possibly corresponds to TRBD1 (6 bases). Germline CDR1 reads MDHEN; CDR2 reads SYDVKM. This CDR3 region has 16 residues. V was clipped by 3 bases and J by 5 bases, with 18 bases between them. CDR3 bases: TGTGCCAGCAGTTTCCCCGGTGGGGGCGAGGGAGATACGCAGTATTTT. It translates to CASSFPGGGEGDTQYF.

The chain employs TRBV5-1 and TRBJ2-1, with 7 bases lining up with TRBD1. V dropped 3 bases and J dropped 4; count of bases not matched to a gene: 10. There are 16 residues in the CDR3. CDR1 SGHRS and CDR2 YFSETQ come from the germline V gene. This CDR3 reads CASSSPPGQNYNEQFF. As DNA, the CDR3 is TGCGCCAGCAGCTCACCCCCGGGACAGAATTACAATGAGCAGTTCTTC.

The chain links TRBV4-1 to TRBJ2-3, with 12 bases lining up with TRBD2. V dropped 0 bases and J dropped 3; count of bases not matched to a gene: 13. Germline CDR1 is MGHRA and CDR2 is YSYEKL. This CDR3 region has 20 residues. The CDR3 reads CASSQDLELAGGRGTDTQYF. CDR3 nucleotides: TGCGCCAGCAGCCAAGATTTGGAGCTAGCGGGGGGGCGAGGGACAGATACGCAGTATTTT.

The V gene is TRBV2, the J gene TRBJ2-5, with TRBD2 matching 8 bases. Germline V gives CDR1 SNHLY, CDR2 FYNNEI. Losses at the gene ends were 3 bases for V and 4 bases for J; bases not matched to a gene: 7. The CDR3 contains 15 residues. CDR3 loop: CASSEAGLVGETQYF. The CDR3 DNA follows: TGTGCCAGCAGTGAGGCGGGACTAGTTGGAGAGACCCAGTACTTC.

This clone was observed a few times. This chain uses TRBV6-4 with TRBJ2-3; 12 positions agree with TRBD2. Germline lookup yields CDR1 MRHNA and CDR2 SNTAGT. CDR3 length equals 15 residues. Germline trimming cut 4 bases from V and 1 base from J; bases unmatched to any gene: 0. CDR3 sequence reads: CASSGLAGGTDTQYF. Written as DNA, the CDR3 is TGTGCCAGCAGTGGACTAGCGGGGGGCACAGATACGCAGTATTTT.